The TCR beta chain described here comes from a study of blood T cell repertoires in COVID-19. About the research overall: The United States, Italy and Spain were the sources of the acute and convalescent COVID-19 samples. Nucleic acid was either cDNA or gDNA, and it came from T cells, B-cell-depleted T cells, or PBMCs.

Per the original data handling: Amplification with reference gene primers provided the estimates of nucleated cell counts. Assay used: immunoSEQ multiplex PCR; TCRdb lists only in-frame clones, some missing. V and J calls and clone size come straight from that table; D and trimming were deduced from the DNA. The table includes 130,000 to 150,000 clones, around 90% detected once. Germline CDR1 SQVTM, CDR2 ANQGSEA. The CDR3 is made up of 15 amino acids. Trimming removed 2 bases at V and 4 bases at J, with 14 bases between. The receptor was derived from a man in his 70s with acute or convalescent COVID-19. Sequences were obtained from peripheral blood. This chain links TRBV29-1 with TRBJ2-2; D is possibly TRBD1 (6 bases). The CDR3 spells CSVERSGAPTGELFF. CDR3 nucleotides: TGCAGCGTTGAACGGTCAGGGGCCCCCACCGGGGAGCTGTTTTTT.